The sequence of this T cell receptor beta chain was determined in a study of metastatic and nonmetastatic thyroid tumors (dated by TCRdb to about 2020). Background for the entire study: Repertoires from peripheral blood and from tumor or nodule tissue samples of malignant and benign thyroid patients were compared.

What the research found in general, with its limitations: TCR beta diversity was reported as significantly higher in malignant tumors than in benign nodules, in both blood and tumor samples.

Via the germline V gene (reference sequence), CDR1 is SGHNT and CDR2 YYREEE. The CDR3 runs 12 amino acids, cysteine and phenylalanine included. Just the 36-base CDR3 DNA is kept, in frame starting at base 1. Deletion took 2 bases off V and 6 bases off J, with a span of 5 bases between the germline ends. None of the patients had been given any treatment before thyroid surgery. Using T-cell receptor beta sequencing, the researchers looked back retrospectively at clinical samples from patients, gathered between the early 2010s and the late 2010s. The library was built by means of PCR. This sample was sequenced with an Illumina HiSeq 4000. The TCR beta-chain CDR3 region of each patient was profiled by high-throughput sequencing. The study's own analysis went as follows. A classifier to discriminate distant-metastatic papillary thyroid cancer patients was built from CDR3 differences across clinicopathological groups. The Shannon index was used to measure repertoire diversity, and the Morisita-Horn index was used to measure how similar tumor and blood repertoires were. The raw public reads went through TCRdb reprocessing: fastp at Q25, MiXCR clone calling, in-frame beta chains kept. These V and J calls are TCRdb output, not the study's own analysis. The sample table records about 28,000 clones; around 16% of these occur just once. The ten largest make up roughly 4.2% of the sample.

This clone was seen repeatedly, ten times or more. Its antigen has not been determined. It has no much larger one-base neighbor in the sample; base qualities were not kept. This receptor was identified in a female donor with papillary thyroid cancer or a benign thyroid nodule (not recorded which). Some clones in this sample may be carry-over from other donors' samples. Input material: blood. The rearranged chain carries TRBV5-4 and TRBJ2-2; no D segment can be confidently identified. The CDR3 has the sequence CASSFDAGELFF. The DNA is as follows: TGTGCCAGCAGCTTCGACGCCGGGGAGCTGTTTTTT. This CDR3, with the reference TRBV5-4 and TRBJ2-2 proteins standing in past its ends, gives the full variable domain ETGVTQSPTHLIKTRGQQVTLRCSSQSGHNTVSWYQQALGQGPQFIFQYYREEENGRGNFPPRFSGLQFPNYSSELNVNALELDDSALYLCASSFDAGELFFGEGSRLTVL.